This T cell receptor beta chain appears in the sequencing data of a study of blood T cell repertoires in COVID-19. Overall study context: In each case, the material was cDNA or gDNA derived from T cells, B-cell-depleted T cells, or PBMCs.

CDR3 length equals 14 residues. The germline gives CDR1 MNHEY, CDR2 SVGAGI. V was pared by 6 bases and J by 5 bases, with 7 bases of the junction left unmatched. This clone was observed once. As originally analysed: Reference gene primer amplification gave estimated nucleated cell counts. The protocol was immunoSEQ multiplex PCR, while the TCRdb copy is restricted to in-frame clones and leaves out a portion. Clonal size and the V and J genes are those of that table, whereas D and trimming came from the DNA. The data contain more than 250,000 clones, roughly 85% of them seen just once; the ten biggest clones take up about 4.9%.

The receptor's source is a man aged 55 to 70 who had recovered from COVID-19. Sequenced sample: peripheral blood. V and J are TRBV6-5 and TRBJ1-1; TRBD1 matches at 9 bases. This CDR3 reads CASSLGTGRTEAFF. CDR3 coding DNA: TGTGCCAGCAGCCTGGGGACAGGGAGGACTGAAGCTTTCTTT.